Below, 18 T cell receptor beta chains from the same sample are listed, as sequenced in a study of CD8 T cells in ankylosing spondylitis (TCRdb year 2017). Library preparation used 5' RACE. The data were produced on an Illumina HiSeq 2500. Through fastp at Q25 and MiXCR, TCRdb rebuilt clones from the public reads, retaining in-frame beta chains. Each CDR3 protein appears once, grouped with its most common genes and DNA. Present in this sample are about 140,000 distinct CDR3 sequences, roughly 8.8% of which were seen just once. The ten largest clones capture about 7.3% of the sample. Sequencing input: synovial fluid, either unsorted or a sorted T cell fraction (not recorded which). The receptors shown here come from a male donor with ankylosing spondylitis.

The table lists this clonotype with many counts. The chain uses TRBV7-8 and TRBJ2-2; D call uncertain. V was trimmed by 4 bases and J by 3 bases, leaving 15 bases between them. In germline, CDR1 is SGHVS, CDR2 FQNEAQ. The CDR3 has 16 amino acids. The CDR3 region is CASSSKSRRYTGELFF. Written as DNA, the CDR3 is TGTGCCAGCAGCTCTAAAAGTCGACGGTACACCGGGGAGCTGTTTTTT.

V usage is TRBV5-1 and J usage is TRBJ2-2; possibly TRBD1 for D (6 bases). The CDR3 extends over 16 amino acids. V dropped 3 bases and J dropped 4 bases, with 16 bases sitting between them. Germline V gene lookup returns CDR1 SGHRS and CDR2 YFSETQ. The CDR3 bases are TGCGCCAGCAGCTCGACCGGGACACGACGCACCGGGGAGCTGTTTTTT. Translated: CASSSTGTRRTGELFF.

The chain links TRBV4-2 to TRBJ2-1, with D possibly TRBD2 on 7 matching bases. The germline CDR1 and CDR2 sequences are LGHNA and YNFKEQ. V was pared by 3 bases and J by 7 bases, with 16 bases between. The CDR3 consists of 15 residues. CDR3: CASSQERTAGNEQFF. CDR3 in DNA: TGTGCCAGCAGCCAGGAAAGGACAGCGGGGAATGAGCAGTTCTTC.

There are many counts of this clonotype. The genes are TRBV6-1 and TRBJ1-3, with 8 bases identical to TRBD1. V lost 7 bases to trimming and J lost 4 bases; unmatched junction nucleotides: 6. CDR1 is MNHNS and CDR2 is SASEGT in the germline V gene. CDR3 length equals 14 residues. The DNA of the CDR3 is TGTGCCAGCAACCAGGGGGCGAGAGGAAACACCATATATTTT. Protein product: CASNQGARGNTIYF.

At least ten counts were recorded for this clonotype. The chain is built from TRBV15 and TRBJ2-2; 10 bases fit TRBD1. J was trimmed by 8 bases and V by 5 bases; bases with no gene match: 8. CDR3 length: 15 residues. Germline V gene lookup returns CDR1 LNHNV and CDR2 YYDKDF (reference sequence). The chain's CDR3 is CATSGGTGELGELFF. The DNA of the CDR3 is TGTGCCACCAGCGGAGGGACAGGGGAATTGGGGGAGCTGTTTTTT.

This clonotype was counted a few times. The chain joins TRBV12-3 or TRBV12-4 to TRBJ2-1, with 9 bases matching TRBD2. CDR3 length: 16 residues. With 4 bases clipped from V and 4 bases from J, the junction kept 8 bases outside the gene matches. CDR3 amino acids: CASSSGSGGLYNEQFF. In DNA form, the CDR3 reads TGTGCCAGCAGTTCCGGTAGCGGGGGCCTTTACAATGAGCAGTTCTTC.

The sample holds many counts of this clonotype. This sequence joins TRBV11-3 and TRBJ2-3, with a tentative D call TRBD2 (5 bases). The CDR3 spans 19 residues. The V gene lost 4 bases and the J gene lost 5 bases, with 28 bases spanning the gap. Germline V lookup: CDR1 SGHNT, CDR2 YENEEA. DNA for the CDR3: TGTGCCAGCAGCTCCCCTGATGGGTGGAGCGGTCGAGGAGGAGATACGCAGTATTTT. Protein: CASSSPDGWSGRGGDTQYF.

In its sample, this clonotype was seen a few times. The chain uses TRBV10-3 and TRBJ2-3, with TRBD1 matching 10 bases. The length of the CDR3 is 15 residues. The germline V gene has CDR1 ENHRY and CDR2 SYGVKD. Losses at the gene ends were 5 bases for V and 4 bases for J; bases not matched to a gene: 6. DNA for the CDR3: TGTGCCATCAGTCTCGGGACAGGGGAGGCAGATACGCAGTATTTT. Translating it yields CAISLGTGEADTQYF.

The chain carries TRBV6-2 or TRBV6-3 and TRBJ1-5, with 7 bases identical to TRBD1. CDR3 length equals 18 residues. Germline CDR1 MNHEY, CDR2 SVGEGT. V dropped 2 bases and J dropped 0; count of bases not matched to a gene: 10. The CDR3 DNA is TGTGCCAGCAGTTACCCCAGAGGGACAGATTATAGCAATCAGCCCCAGCATTTT. Its translation is CASSYPRGTDYSNQPQHF.

This clonotype was detected many times. V is TRBV6-1 and J is TRBJ1-5; 7 bases map to TRBD1. V shed 7 bases and J 0 bases; nucleotides not matched to a gene: 9. The CDR3 is 16 amino acids. Looked up from germline, CDR1 is MNHNS and CDR2 is SASEGT. For the CDR3, the DNA is TGTGCCAGCATGTCGGCCAGGGGGAATAGCAATCAGCCCCAGCATTTT. It encodes CASMSARGNSNQPQHF.

This clonotype was observed a handful of times. The chain recombines TRBV5-1 with TRBJ2-7, with TRBD1 matching 9 bases. The V gene end was trimmed by 4 bases and the J gene end by 6 bases; junction bases not matched to a gene: 8. From germline, CDR1 is SGHRS and CDR2 YFSETQ. This CDR3 has 14 residues. The CDR3 DNA sequence: TGCGCCAGCAGCCCGAGGACAGGGGAGGGCGAGCAGTACTTC. This gives the protein CASSPRTGEGEQYF.

The table lists this clonotype with many counts. J is TRBJ2-1 and V is TRBV5-1, with D hard to call. Germline lookup yields CDR1 SGHRS and CDR2 YFSETQ. Trimming stripped 3 bases from V and 8 bases from J, with 12 bases between. The CDR3 is made up of 13 amino acids. The CDR3 protein is CASSSVGWDEQFF. CDR3 nucleotides: TGCGCCAGCAGCTCCGTGGGGTGGGATGAGCAGTTCTTC.

This clonotype was found a few times. The chain joins TRBV12-3 or TRBV12-4 to TRBJ1-4; D unresolved. The V end lost 2 bases, the J end lost 4 bases, and 5 bases lay between the germline ends. CDR3 length: 13 amino acids. The CDR3 region is CASSLRHNEKLFF. CDR3 sequence (DNA): TGTGCCAGCAGTTTAAGGCATAATGAAAAACTGTTTTTT.

This clonotype was detected many times. The J gene is TRBJ1-6, the V gene TRBV7-2; D is possibly TRBD1 (5 bases). The CDR3 totals 15 residues. V lost 3 bases, J lost 10 bases, and 16 bases lay in between. The V gene's germline CDR1 is SGHTA and CDR2 FQGNSA. This chain's CDR3 is CASSFSGGSGSPLHF. In DNA, the CDR3 is TGTGCCAGCAGCTTCTCGGGGGGATCTGGATCACCCCTCCACTTT. Full variable domain (rest looked up from reference TRBV7-2 and TRBJ1-6): GAGVSQSPSNKVTEKGKDVELRCDPISGHTALYWYRQSLGQGLEFLIYFQGNSAPDKSGLPSDRFSAERTGGSVSTLTIQRTQQEDSAVYLCASSFSGGSGSPLHFGNGTRLTVT.

This clonotype was observed many times. The chain joins TRBV6-5 to TRBJ1-1; possibly TRBD1 for D (5 bases). Trimming removed 0 bases from V and 8 bases from J, with 7 bases in between. Germline CDR1 and CDR2: MNHEY and SVGAGI. The CDR3 extends over 12 amino acids. The CDR3 here is CASSYSGGEAFF. CDR3 in DNA: TGTGCCAGCAGTTACTCGGGGGGAGAAGCTTTCTTT.

This clonotype was found many times. The chain is built from TRBV28 and TRBJ1-1; D is ambiguous. The CDR3 has 14 residues. Germline-derived CDR1 and CDR2 are MDHEN and SYDVKM. Between the trimmed V and J ends, which lost 6 bases and 4 bases, there was a span of 15 bases. The CDR3 DNA reads as TGTGCCAGCAGAACTACACGAGCGCCCACTGAAGCTTTCTTT. The encoded protein is CASRTTRAPTEAFF.

The rearrangement joins TRBV20-1 to TRBJ2-7; TRBD2 matches 9 bases. V dropped 6 bases and J dropped 4; count of bases not matched to a gene: 10. Germline lookup yields CDR1 DFQATT and CDR2 SNEGSKA (reference sequence). The CDR3 length is 14 residues. DNA of the CDR3: TGCAGTGCCCGAGGCGCTAGCGGGGAGTACGAGCAGTACTTC. It specifies CSARGASGEYEQYF.

The rearrangement links TRBV7-8 to TRBJ2-2, with D unresolved. CDR3 length: 13 amino acids. With 0 bases removed from V and 5 bases from J, the gap between germline ends came to 4 bases. Germline V gives CDR1 SGHVS, CDR2 FQNEAQ. The CDR3 region is CASSLAGTGELFF. In DNA, the CDR3 is TGTGCCAGCAGCTTAGCTGGTACCGGGGAGCTGTTTTTT.